This entry concerns a single T cell receptor (beta chain). No antigen is known for it. The data originate from a study of long-term antiretroviral therapy in people with HIV. It was version v3.0 of the immunoSEQ assay that was run at survey level. Assay used: immunoSEQ multiplex PCR; TCRdb lists only in-frame clones, some missing. The table includes tens of thousands of clones, roughly 85% detected once. Study-wide findings and caveats: Patients on ART gained diversity, which nonetheless stayed below transplant donor controls.

The V end was cut by 0 bases, the J end by 12 bases, with 29 bases between. The CDR3 length is 19 residues. Per the germline V gene, CDR1 is LGHNA and CDR2 is YNFKEQ. The sequencing here drew on unsorted PBMCs, taken 0.8 years before starting antiretroviral therapy. This TCR was sampled from a man aged 18 to 29 with HIV. The V call is TRBV4-2, the J call TRBJ1-4, with a tentative D call TRBD1 (5 bases). The CDR3 nucleotides are TGTGCCAGCAGCCAAGACAAAGCGGACACCTACTTCGGGTTAGAAGAACTGTTTTTT. Encoded protein: CASSQDKADTYFGLEELFF.